These 31 T cell receptor beta chains were sequenced from one sample in a study of OX40 agonist ivuxolimab in advanced cancers. The assay was immunoSEQ multiplex PCR, and TCRdb's table has in-frame clones only and misses some. The sample gives approximately 70,000 clones, around 84% of which show up once; 5.5% to 8.5% is in the top ten. The material sequenced was CD4+ or CD8+ T cells sorted from blood, taken in a trial of the OX40 agonist ivuxolimab. All receptors derive from an adult with an advanced solid tumor such as melanoma, head and neck, liver or kidney cancer.

The chain combines TRBV28 with TRBJ2-1; 11 bases match TRBD2. The J segment lost 5 bases and the V segment lost 5 bases, leaving 8 bases of the junction unmatched. Germline CDR1 and CDR2: MDHEN and SYDVKM. The CDR3 spans 16 residues. CDR3 region: CASSPWTSGPDNEQFF. CDR3 DNA sequence: TGTGCCAGCAGTCCCTGGACTAGCGGGCCAGACAATGAGCAGTTCTTC.

This rearrangement joins TRBV5-1 to TRBJ1-6; 7 nucleotides line up with TRBD1. This CDR3 is 16 amino acids long. Unmatched junction bases numbered 8, after V lost 2 bases and J lost 6 bases. The germline V gene has CDR1 SGHRS and CDR2 YFSETQ. The CDR3 DNA reads TGCGCCAGCAGCTTCCTGGCAGGGGGACGTAATTCACCCCTCCACTTT. Translating it yields CASSFLAGGRNSPLHF. Based on the CDR3 plus reference TRBV5-1 and TRBJ1-6, the full variable domain is KAGVTQTPRYLIKTRGQQVTLSCSPISGHRSVSWYQQTPGQGLQFLFEYFSETQRNKGNFPGRFSGRQFSNSRSEMNVSTLELGDSALYLCASSFLAGGRNSPLHFGNGTRLTVT.

V is TRBV2 and J is TRBJ1-3; 7 bases are shared with TRBD1. The CDR3 runs 16 residues. Germline CDR1 and CDR2: SNHLY and FYNNEI. Unmatched junction bases numbered 7, after V lost 5 bases and J lost 0 bases. CDR3 bases: TGTGCCAGCAGTCGGACAGGCGATATCTCTGGAAACACCATATATTTT. It specifies CASSRTGDISGNTIYF.

As to this clone: Additional DNA sequences in this sample encode the identical CDR3. The chain has TRBV5-1 and TRBJ2-2, with D unresolved. V lost 5 bases and J 2 bases, leaving 7 bases between the germline ends. Germline assignment: CDR1 SGHRS and CDR2 YFSETQ. The length of the CDR3 is 13 residues. The CDR3, as DNA: TGCGCCAGCAGTTCCCGAAACACCGGGGAGCTGTTTTTT. Translated: CASSSRNTGELFF.

V gene TRBV6-1 combines with J gene TRBJ1-2; D ambiguous. V shed 2 bases and J shed 6 bases, with 10 bases lying between them. The CDR3 totals 13 residues. CDR1 and CDR2 from the germline V gene are MNHNS and SASEGT. The CDR3 region is CASSERAVDGYTF. The CDR3 region has the DNA TGTGCCAGCAGTGAACGAGCGGTCGATGGCTACACCTTC.

The CDR3 is CASSSSGVSGNTIYF. CDR3 nucleotides: TGTGCCAGCTCAAGTTCAGGGGTCTCTGGAAACACCATATATTTT. This rearrangement joins TRBV18 to TRBJ1-3, with D possibly being TRBD1 (6 bases). V was cut by 5 bases and J by 0 bases, with 11 bases left in between. CDR1 KGHSH and CDR2 LQKENI come from the germline V gene. The CDR3 contains 15 residues.

This chain links TRBV5-1 with TRBJ1-6; a weak D match, TRBD1 (5 bases). Germline CDR1 reads SGHRS; CDR2 reads YFSETQ. Trimming removed 0 bases from V and 9 bases from J, with 10 bases in between. The CDR3 runs to 14 residues. CDR3 region: CASSLVGEGSPLHF. DNA for the CDR3: TGCGCCAGCAGCTTGGTGGGGGAGGGTTCACCCCTCCACTTT.

This chain links TRBV28 with TRBJ1-2; TRBD1 matches at 7 bases. There are 13 residues in the CDR3. Germline V gene lookup returns CDR1 MDHEN and CDR2 SYDVKM. V lost 4 bases and J lost 2; bases outside the gene matches: 1. CDR3 residues: CASSSGGNYGYTF. In nucleotides, the CDR3 is TGTGCCAGCAGTTCAGGGGGGAACTATGGCTACACCTTC.

The chain joins TRBV7-9 to TRBJ2-6; D perhaps matches TRBD2 (5 bases). CDR1 and CDR2 from the germline V gene are SEHNR and FQNEAQ (reference sequence). Trimming removed 4 bases from V and 1 base from J, with 14 bases in between. The CDR3 totals 17 residues. The CDR3 is CASSSPSSRSGANVLTF. CDR3 sequence (DNA): TGTGCCAGCAGCTCCCCTAGCAGCCGATCTGGGGCCAACGTCCTGACTTTC.

The chain combines TRBV5-4 with TRBJ2-6; 8 bases align to TRBD1. CDR1 is SGHNT and CDR2 is YYREEE in the germline V gene (reference sequence). V lost 3 bases to trimming and J lost 0 bases; unmatched junction nucleotides: 8. This CDR3 has 18 residues. CDR3 DNA sequence: TGTGCCAGCAGCTCGGGGACAGGCTTCGCCTCTGGGGCCAACGTCCTGACTTTC. It yields the protein CASSSGTGFASGANVLTF.

This clone was recorded only once. The chain combines TRBV19 with TRBJ2-7; a possible D gene is TRBD1 (5 bases). The CDR3 is 14 residues long. Germline lookup yields CDR1 LNHDA and CDR2 SQIVND (reference sequence). Trimming took off 5 bases at V and 0 bases at J, with 11 bases between the two ends. Here the CDR3 reads CASSFDSYSYEQYF. The DNA of the CDR3 is TGTGCCAGTAGTTTCGACAGTTACTCCTACGAGCAGTACTTC.

This chain joins TRBV5-1 and TRBJ2-7; D is perhaps TRBD1 (5 bases). Trimming shortened V by 5 bases and J by 1 base, and 13 bases separated the two germline ends. The germline V gene has CDR1 SGHRS and CDR2 YFSETQ. The CDR3 is made up of 14 amino acids. The CDR3 DNA is TGCGCCAGCAGATTAGGGCCAGGGTCCTACGAGCAGTACTTC. Protein product: CASRLGPGSYEQYF.

The V call is TRBV5-5, the J call TRBJ2-2, with 8 nucleotides matching TRBD1. Germline assignment: CDR1 SGHKS and CDR2 YYEKEE (reference sequence). Trimming removed 4 bases from V and 5 bases from J; junction bases left unmatched: 16. The CDR3 has 18 residues. The CDR3 spells CASSPKAQGVILTGELFF. In DNA, the CDR3 is TGTGCCAGCAGCCCTAAAGCACAGGGGGTAATTTTGACCGGGGAGCTGTTTTTT.

CDR3 amino acids: CSVEGQGDTEAFF. In DNA form, the CDR3 reads TGCAGCGTTGAAGGACAGGGCGACACTGAAGCTTTCTTT. V gene TRBV29-1 combines with J gene TRBJ1-1; 7 nucleotides agree with TRBD1. Germline V gives CDR1 SQVTM, CDR2 ANQGSEA. This CDR3 has 13 residues. Trimming removed 1 base from V and 3 bases from J; junction bases left unmatched: 2.

This chain joins TRBV28 and TRBJ2-6, with 7 bases fitting TRBD2. This CDR3 comprises 15 residues. Germline V gene lookup returns CDR1 MDHEN and CDR2 SYDVKM. The V gene end was trimmed by 8 bases and the J gene end by 0 bases; junction bases not matched to a gene: 4. CDR3 loop: CASDGGDSGANVLTF. DNA for the CDR3: TGTGCCAGCGATGGGGGGGACTCTGGGGCCAACGTCCTGACTTTC. Full variable domain (outside the CDR3, taken from reference TRBV28 and TRBJ2-6): DVKVTQSSRYLVKRTGEKVFLECVQDMDHENMFWYRQDPGLGLRLIYFSYDVKMKEKGDIPEGYSVSREKKERFSLILESASTNQTSMYLCASDGGDSGANVLTFGAGSRLTVL.

This chain uses TRBV20-1 with TRBJ1-2; a possible D gene is TRBD1 (5 bases). This CDR3 is built from 11 residues. The germline V and J ends were trimmed by 1 base and 10 bases, with 10 bases remaining between them. Germline V gene lookup returns CDR1 DFQATT and CDR2 SNEGSKA (reference sequence). For the CDR3, the DNA is TGCAGTGCTAGAGGTGGGGGGGTCTACACCTTC. This gives the protein CSARGGGVYTF.

This chain links TRBV5-4 with TRBJ2-7, with 9 bases matching TRBD2. This CDR3 has 17 residues. V was pared by 4 bases and J by 7 bases, with 18 bases of the junction left unmatched. The V gene's germline CDR1 is SGHNT and CDR2 YYREEE (reference sequence). The CDR3 DNA reads as TGTGCCAGCAGCCAAGCTGGGGATAGCGGGGGAGTTTGGGAGCAGTACTTC. As protein: CASSQAGDSGGVWEQYF.

The chain uses TRBV29-1 and TRBJ2-1; D could derive from TRBD1 or TRBD2 (5 bases each). CDR3 length: 15 residues. V gave up 1 base and J gave up 0 bases, with 10 bases separating them. Germline values: CDR1 SQVTM, CDR2 ANQGSEA. Written as DNA, the CDR3 is TGCAGCGTTGAAGGGGGGTGGGGCTCCTACAATGAGCAGTTCTTC. Translated: CSVEGGWGSYNEQFF.

The V gene is TRBV28, the J gene TRBJ2-1; 8 bases align to TRBD2. Trimming cost V 6 bases and J 0 bases; bases outside gene matches: 4. The CDR3 contains 15 residues. Germline CDR1 is MDHEN and CDR2 is SYDVKM. CDR3 in amino acids: CASRSGGSSYNEQFF. DNA for the CDR3: TGTGCCAGCAGATCGGGAGGGAGCTCCTACAATGAGCAGTTCTTC.

J is TRBJ2-1 and V is TRBV10-3; D is uncertain. The CDR3 covers 12 residues. The V end lost 6 bases, the J end lost 7 bases, and 10 bases lay between the germline ends. Germline-derived CDR1 and CDR2 are ENHRY and SYGVKD. The CDR3 DNA sequence: TGTGCCATCAGCCTAGGTGGGAATGAGCAGTTCTTC. Protein: CAISLGGNEQFF.

V and J are TRBV7-8 and TRBJ1-4; TRBD1 matches 8 bases. Germline CDR1 reads SGHVS; CDR2 reads FQNEAQ. The CDR3 consists of 15 residues. Germline trimming cut 5 bases from V and 4 bases from J; bases unmatched to any gene: 6. The CDR3 here is CASSPQGGFNEKLFF. The CDR3, as DNA: TGTGCCAGCAGCCCACAGGGGGGATTTAATGAAAAACTGTTTTTT.

The chain joins TRBV20-1 to TRBJ2-1; D call uncertain. CDR1 is DFQATT, CDR2 SNEGSKA, per germline (reference sequence). The ends were cut back, 5 bases at V and 4 bases at J, with 6 bases in the middle. This CDR3 has 11 amino acids. In DNA, the CDR3 is TGCAGTGCTTTGAGATACAATGAGCAGTTCTTC. Its translation is CSALRYNEQFF.

This chain connects TRBV28 to TRBJ2-1; 12 nucleotides align to TRBD2. The CDR3 consists of 17 residues. The ends lost 4 bases at V and 4 bases at J; junction bases unmatched: 8. Germline lookup yields CDR1 MDHEN and CDR2 SYDVKM. CDR3 amino acids: CASSSLRLAGEYNEQFF. CDR3 nucleotide sequence: TGTGCCAGCAGTTCCCTACGACTAGCGGGGGAGTACAATGAGCAGTTCTTC.

The chain joins TRBV18 to TRBJ2-7; a weak D match, TRBD2 (5 bases). Germline assignment: CDR1 KGHSH and CDR2 LQKENI. V dropped 0 bases and J dropped 6 bases, with 12 bases sitting between them. This CDR3 has 14 residues. The CDR3 DNA is TGTGCCAGCTCACCACCGGGAGCATTGATCGAGCAGTACTTC. It translates to CASSPPGALIEQYF.

The CDR3 nucleotides are TGTGCCAGTAGTTCGGCGTCTGGAAACACCATATATTTT. Its protein product is CASSSASGNTIYF. The chain couples TRBV19 to TRBJ1-3; no firm D call. CDR3 length: 13 residues. V gave up 5 bases and J gave up 1 base, with 6 bases separating them. Germline CDR1 is LNHDA and CDR2 is SQIVND (reference sequence).

The rearrangement joins TRBV7-2 to TRBJ2-3; tentative D call: TRBD2 (5 bases). The CDR3 has 14 amino acids. Germline V CDR1 and CDR2: SGHTA, FQGNSA. Trimming removed 5 bases at V and 10 bases at J, with 19 bases between. The CDR3 sequence is CASSPPGSGMAQYF. CDR3 DNA sequence: TGTGCCAGCAGCCCGCCGGGGAGCGGAATGGCGCAGTATTTT.

The chain is built from TRBV18 and TRBJ1-4, with TRBD1 matching over 8 bases. The CDR3 is made up of 16 amino acids. CDR1 is KGHSH and CDR2 is LQKENI in the germline V gene. With V trimmed by 4 bases and J by 5 bases, 9 bases remained unmatched. The CDR3 protein is CASSRGPGGGNEKLFF. The CDR3 nucleotides are TGTGCCAGCTCACGTGGACCAGGGGGCGGCAATGAAAAACTGTTTTTT.

The V call is TRBV5-8, the J call TRBJ2-1; D unclear. CDR3 size: 14 residues. CDR1 is SGHTS, CDR2 YDEGEE, per germline. V was pared by 0 bases and J by 0 bases, with 4 bases between. The CDR3 sequence is CASSLEISYNEQFF. The CDR3 DNA follows: TGTGCCAGCAGCTTGGAAATCTCCTACAATGAGCAGTTCTTC.

This clone was seen only once. This chain connects TRBV5-1 to TRBJ2-3; 7 nucleotides line up with TRBD1. Germline CDR1 is SGHRS and CDR2 is YFSETQ. The CDR3 runs to 17 residues. Losses at the gene ends were 1 base for V and 0 bases for J; bases not matched to a gene: 8. The DNA of the CDR3 is TGCGCCAGCAGCTTGTGGGACAGAGCTCCTAGCACAGATACGCAGTATTTT. Translating gives CASSLWDRAPSTDTQYF.

The V call is TRBV28, the J call TRBJ1-1; D might be TRBD1 (5 bases). The CDR3 is made up of 15 amino acids. Germline values: CDR1 MDHEN, CDR2 SYDVKM. Trimming pared 5 bases from V and 0 bases from J, leaving 13 bases between. This CDR3 is CASSGPGLVNTEAFF. CDR3 nucleotide sequence: TGTGCCAGCAGTGGCCCAGGGTTGGTGAACACTGAAGCTTTCTTT.

This sequence joins TRBV19 and TRBJ2-1; D remains unclear. Germline V gene data show CDR1 as LNHDA and CDR2 as SQIVND (reference sequence). The V and J ends lost 8 bases and 3 bases respectively, with 8 bases between them. This CDR3 region has 12 residues. As DNA, the CDR3 is TGTGCCAGTTCCTCCGGCTACAATGAGCAGTTCTTC. It yields the protein CASSSGYNEQFF.